The 12 T cell receptor beta chains listed next were all sequenced from one sample in a study of cytomegalovirus exposure and HLA in healthy donors (dated by TCRdb to about 2017). The library was prepared using the immunoSEQ multiplex PCR assay. For the multiplex PCR, a mixture combining 60 forward primers for TCR Vbeta segments and 13 reverse primers for TCR Jbeta segments was used. Not all clones reach the TCRdb copy of this immuneACCESS table, which keeps in-frame sequences only. Checked studies attribute under half of the gap to unresolved V genes and leave the rest unexplained. The data table for this sample lists 70,000 or so clones. Jointly, the top ten make up less than 6% of the sample. Input material: PBMCs. The receptors derive from a man aged 35 to 55 in good health and CMV-seronegative.

The chain employs TRBV2 and TRBJ2-5, with 11 positions matching TRBD2. CDR1 and CDR2 (germline): SNHLY, FYNNEI. Germline trimming cut 3 bases from V and 5 bases from J; bases unmatched to any gene: 8. The CDR3 consists of 16 residues. CDR3 amino acids: CASSEVSGGAFETQYF. CDR3 DNA: TGTGCCAGCAGTGAGGTTAGCGGGGGGGCCTTTGAGACCCAGTACTTC.

The rearrangement joins TRBV2 to TRBJ1-6; possibly TRBD1 for D (5 bases). This CDR3 comprises 14 residues. Germline CDR1 is SNHLY and CDR2 is FYNNEI. V was clipped by 5 bases and J by 10 bases, with 15 bases between them. In DNA form, the CDR3 reads TGTGCCAGCAGTACTGGGGCGCTTCGGTCACCCCTCCACTTT. Protein product: CASSTGALRSPLHF. The full variable domain, its missing parts supplied by reference TRBV2 and TRBJ1-6, is EPEVTQTPSHQVTQMGQEVILRCVPISNHLYFYWYRQILGQKVEFLVSFYNNEISEKSEIFDDQFSVERPDGSNFTLKIRSTKLEDSAMYFCASSTGALRSPLHFGNGTRLTVT.

The chain combines TRBV4-3 with TRBJ2-3; D call uncertain. The CDR3 totals 13 residues. Trimming stripped 0 bases from V and 9 bases from J, with 10 bases between. The germline CDR1 and CDR2 sequences are LGHNA and YSLEER. The CDR3: CASSQDRVETQYF. The CDR3 DNA reads TGCGCCAGCAGCCAAGATCGTGTGGAGACGCAGTATTTT.

The V and J genes are TRBV19 and TRBJ2-7; 9 nucleotides agree with TRBD1. Per germline, CDR1 LNHDA and CDR2 SQIVND (reference sequence). Trimming took 5 bases from V and 1 from J; bases not matched to a gene: 6. The CDR3 contains 15 residues. The DNA for the CDR3 is TGTGCCAGTAGTGCGGGACAGGGATATTCCTACGAGCAGTACTTC. This encodes CASSAGQGYSYEQYF. Based on the CDR3 plus reference TRBV19 and TRBJ2-7, the full variable domain is DGGITQSPKYLFRKEGQNVTLSCEQNLNHDAMYWYRQDPGQGLRLIYYSQIVNDFQKGDIAEGYSVSREKKESFPLTVTSAQKNPTAFYLCASSAGQGYSYEQYFGPGTRLTVT.

This sequence joins TRBV18 and TRBJ2-5; the D gene is possibly TRBD1 (6 bases). V gave up 4 bases and J gave up 3 bases, with 12 bases separating them. This CDR3 comprises 14 residues. The germline CDR1 and CDR2 sequences are KGHSH and LQKENI. Here the CDR3 reads CASSQKGGEETQYF. The CDR3 nucleotides are TGTGCCAGCTCACAAAAAGGGGGTGAAGAGACCCAGTACTTC.

J is TRBJ1-4 and V is TRBV5-4; tentatively, D is TRBD1 (6 bases). The CDR3 is 16 amino acids. The germline CDR1 and CDR2 sequences are SGHNT and YYREEE (reference sequence). Deletions cut 4 bases from V and 0 bases from J, with 13 bases between. The DNA for the CDR3 is TGTGCCAGCAGCAAGGACAGCCGTACAACTAATGAAAAACTGTTTTTT. This translates into CASSKDSRTTNEKLFF.

This chain uses TRBV30 with TRBJ1-6; maybe TRBD1 (5 bases). V dropped 3 bases and J dropped 5 bases, with 8 bases sitting between them. The CDR3 is 13 residues long. CDR1 is GTSNPN and CDR2 is SVGIG in the germline V gene (reference sequence). In DNA form, the CDR3 reads TGTGCCTGGAGGGTGACAGATAATTCACCCCTCCACTTT. Translated: CAWRVTDNSPLHF.

The J gene is TRBJ1-5, the V gene TRBV27; TRBD1 might be the D (6 bases). Trimming took 6 bases from V and 6 from J, leaving 9 bases between them. This CDR3 is 12 amino acids long. CDR1 MNHEY and CDR2 SMNVEV come from the germline V gene (reference sequence). CDR3: CASSTRGQPQHF. The CDR3 coding sequence is TGTGCCAGCAGCACCAGGGGTCAGCCCCAGCATTTT.

The rearrangement uses TRBV14 and TRBJ2-3; 14 nucleotides align to TRBD2. The trim removed 3 bases at V and 7 bases at J, leaving 15 bases unmatched. Per germline, CDR1 SGHDN and CDR2 FVKESK. The CDR3 contains 19 residues. CDR3 DNA sequence: TGTGCCAGCAGCCACAGGACTAGCGGGAGGACCGCAGAACTGCATACGCAGTATTTT. It specifies CASSHRTSGRTAELHTQYF.

This chain connects TRBV7-2 to TRBJ2-2, with 8 bases fitting TRBD2. This CDR3 is built from 18 residues. V lost 5 bases, J lost 3 bases, and 14 bases stayed unmatched. Germline CDR1 reads SGHTA; CDR2 reads FQGNSA. The CDR3 DNA sequence: TGTGCCAGCAGCGAACGGCCACTAGCGGAAACGTACACCGGGGAGCTGTTTTTT. As protein: CASSERPLAETYTGELFF.

The rearrangement uses TRBV7-2 and TRBJ1-2; 8 positions match TRBD1. The ends lost 1 base at V and 6 bases at J; junction bases unmatched: 7. The germline V gene encodes CDR1 SGHTA and CDR2 FQGNSA. CDR3 size: 15 residues. The CDR3 DNA sequence: TGTGCCAGCAGCTTAGGGTTCAACAGGGGGAATGGCTACACCTTC. This encodes CASSLGFNRGNGYTF.

This chain uses TRBV19 with TRBJ1-6; D gene uncertain. The V and J ends lost 5 bases and 7 bases respectively, with 12 bases between them. Germline V gives CDR1 LNHDA, CDR2 SQIVND (reference sequence). This CDR3 is 14 amino acids long. The CDR3 region is CASSFGNANSPLHF. DNA for the CDR3: TGTGCCAGTAGTTTTGGCAATGCAAATTCACCCCTCCACTTT. The complete variable domain, with remaining parts taken from reference TRBV19 and TRBJ1-6, reads DGGITQSPKYLFRKEGQNVTLSCEQNLNHDAMYWYRQDPGQGLRLIYYSQIVNDFQKGDIAEGYSVSREKKESFPLTVTSAQKNPTAFYLCASSFGNANSPLHFGNGTRLTVT.